Listed here are 23 T cell receptor beta chains from one sample, sequenced in a study of T-cell reconstitution after alpha-beta-depleted transplantation in children. As it was prepared, the TCRbeta library received unique molecular identifiers. MiXCR was run by TCRdb on the PCR reads, yielding one entry per CDR3 protein. Of 200,000 to 250,000 distinct CDR3 sequences listed, more than 20% are singletons. The material was PBMCs, mostly from graft donor cells, obtained 360 days after TCRalphabeta/CD19-depleted stem cell transplant. These receptors were obtained from a female patient under 10 years old who had a stem cell transplant for congenital amegakaryocytic thrombocytopenia, so the T cells may come from the graft donor.

This clonotype was detected a few times. The rearrangement uses TRBV28 and TRBJ2-2; 8 bases map to TRBD2. The V gene's germline CDR1 is MDHEN and CDR2 SYDVKM. The J segment lost 7 bases and the V segment lost 6 bases, leaving 13 bases of the junction unmatched. The CDR3 has 16 amino acids. CDR3 loop: CASRGAKREYGGELFF. The CDR3 bases are TGTGCCAGCAGGGGGGCCAAGCGGGAGTATGGCGGGGAGCTGTTTTTT.

This clonotype was detected only a few times. CDR3 in DNA: TGTGCCACCAGCAGAGTTTTGGGGATTGAAAAACTGTTTTTT. As protein: CATSRVLGIEKLFF. The J gene is TRBJ1-4, the V gene TRBV15; the D is unclear. The V gene's germline CDR1 is LNHNV and CDR2 YYDKDF (reference sequence). V was trimmed by 1 base and J by 7 bases, leaving 10 bases between them. The length of the CDR3 is 14 residues.

This clonotype was found a few times. The chain carries TRBV4-1 and TRBJ2-3; no definite D call. CDR1 MGHRA and CDR2 YSYEKL come from the germline V gene. V was shortened by 0 bases and J by 2 bases, with 9 bases between the two germline ends. The CDR3 runs 15 residues. CDR3 DNA: TGCGCCAGCAGCCAAGATACCGGCTACACAGATACGCAGTATTTT. The encoded protein is CASSQDTGYTDTQYF.

The rearrangement joins TRBV3-1 to TRBJ1-5; the match to TRBD1 covers 7 bases. This CDR3 spans 14 amino acids. J was trimmed by 4 bases and V by 3 bases; bases with no gene match: 3. Germline-derived CDR1 and CDR2 are LGHDT and YNNKEL (reference sequence). The CDR3 region is CASSQQQGNQPQHF. As DNA, the CDR3 is TGTGCCAGCAGCCAGCAACAGGGGAATCAGCCCCAGCATTTT.

V is TRBV12-3 or TRBV12-4 and J is TRBJ1-1; possible D gene TRBD1, 5 bases. There are 12 residues in the CDR3. The V gene lost 3 bases and the J gene lost 6 bases, with 8 bases spanning the gap. This chain's CDR3 is CASSFGAAEAFF. The CDR3 region has the DNA TGTGCCAGCAGTTTTGGGGCGGCTGAAGCTTTCTTT.

This chain links TRBV3-1 with TRBJ2-7, with D tentatively TRBD2 (5 bases). This CDR3 contains 15 residues. Trimming took 2 bases from V and 3 from J, leaving 14 bases between them. Germline V gene lookup returns CDR1 LGHDT and CDR2 YNNKEL (reference sequence). CDR3 in DNA: TGTGCCAGCAGCCAATCCCAAGGGAGCTACTACGAGCAGTACTTC. This encodes CASSQSQGSYYEQYF.

This clonotype was counted only a few times. The chain employs TRBV7-9 and TRBJ1-2, with D perhaps TRBD1 (5 bases). CDR1 and CDR2 (germline): SEHNR, FQNEAQ (reference sequence). CDR3 length: 13 amino acids. V gave up 2 bases and J gave up 8 bases, with 12 bases separating them. CDR3 amino acids: CASSLQGWGGYTF. CDR3 bases: TGTGCCAGCAGCTTACAAGGTTGGGGCGGCTACACCTTC.

This clonotype was found a few times. The CDR3 sequence is CASSYDYRDRASGKNIQYF. The CDR3 DNA reads as TGTGCCAGCAGTTACGATTACCGAGACAGGGCGAGCGGCAAAAACATTCAGTACTTC. This chain connects TRBV27 to TRBJ2-4, with 7 nucleotides matching TRBD1. Germline V CDR1 and CDR2: MNHEY, SMNVEV (reference sequence). V shed 4 bases, J shed 3 bases, and the junction held 18 bases outside the gene matches. This CDR3 has 19 amino acids.

The genes are TRBV7-2 and TRBJ1-2, with 7 bases that match TRBD1. Trimming cost V 0 bases and J 5 bases; bases outside gene matches: 6. The germline CDR1 and CDR2 sequences are SGHTA and FQGNSA. This CDR3 is built from 15 residues. The CDR3 loop reads CASSLAGGTDYGYTF. CDR3 nucleotide sequence: TGTGCCAGCAGCTTAGCAGGGGGGACAGATTATGGCTACACCTTC.

The gene calls are TRBV4-3 and TRBJ1-2, with 9 bases that match TRBD1. Trimming cost V 5 bases and J 3 bases; bases outside gene matches: 16. From germline, CDR1 is LGHNA and CDR2 YSLEER. The CDR3 is made up of 18 amino acids. The CDR3 DNA follows: TGCGCCAGCAGCAAAGGAAGAGTCGGACAGGGGTTTTACTATGGCTACACCTTC. It specifies CASSKGRVGQGFYYGYTF.

This clonotype was recorded a few times. The rearrangement uses TRBV5-1 and TRBJ2-7, with 9 bases identical to TRBD1. The junction had 7 bases not matched to a gene; V was cut back by 2 bases and J by 4 bases. This CDR3 has 15 residues. Germline V gene lookup returns CDR1 SGHRS and CDR2 YFSETQ. The CDR3 sequence: CASSLGTGPQYEQYF. CDR3 DNA: TGCGCCAGCAGCTTAGGGACAGGGCCACAATACGAGCAGTACTTC.

This clonotype was observed a few times. The V gene is TRBV6-5, the J gene TRBJ2-7; 8 positions agree with TRBD1. The CDR3 consists of 16 residues. Germline V gives CDR1 MNHEY, CDR2 SVGAGI. V trimming: 0 bases; J trimming: 4 bases; junction bases outside the gene matches: 8. The CDR3 nucleotides read TGTGCCAGCAGTTACTCGTACAGCCAGGGGGCTTACGAGCAGTACTTC. Amino acids: CASSYSYSQGAYEQYF.

Ten or more counts support this clonotype. This chain uses TRBV7-2 with TRBJ2-7; D is possibly TRBD1 (6 bases). The CDR3 contains 15 residues. Germline CDR1 SGHTA, CDR2 FQGNSA. The V gene lost 3 bases and the J gene lost 4 bases, with 16 bases spanning the gap. The CDR3 loop is CASSFDRHQKYEQYF. Written as DNA, the CDR3 is TGTGCCAGCAGCTTCGACAGGCATCAAAAGTACGAGCAGTACTTC. The whole variable domain, remainder taken from reference TRBV7-2 and TRBJ2-7, is GAGVSQSPSNKVTEKGKDVELRCDPISGHTALYWYRQSLGQGLEFLIYFQGNSAPDKSGLPSDRFSAERTGGSVSTLTIQRTQQEDSAVYLCASSFDRHQKYEQYFGPGTRLTVT.

This clonotype showed up just a few times. The V and J genes are TRBV5-6 and TRBJ1-5; 7 bases agree with TRBD1. V was clipped by 0 bases and J by 7 bases; unmatched bases: 4. The CDR3 totals 14 residues. In germline, CDR1 is SGHDT, CDR2 YYEEEE. The CDR3 reads CASSLAQGGQPQHF. The CDR3 nucleotides are TGTGCCAGCAGCTTGGCTCAGGGGGGCCAGCCCCAGCATTTT. Supplemented by reference TRBV5-6 and TRBJ1-5, the full variable domain reads DAGVTQSPTHLIKTRGQQVTLRCSPKSGHDTVSWYQQALGQGPQFIFQYYEEEERQRGNFPDRFSGHQFPNYSSELNVNALLLGDSALYLCASSLAQGGQPQHFGDGTRLSIL.

V is TRBV25-1 and J is TRBJ2-2, with TRBD2 as a possible D gene (6 bases). Germline-derived CDR1 and CDR2 are MGHDK and SYGVNS. There are 18 residues in the CDR3. The V end was cut by 4 bases, the J end by 1 base, with 19 bases between. This CDR3 is CASSGRTPDYVNTGELFF. The CDR3 DNA reads as TGTGCCAGCAGTGGGAGGACGCCGGACTACGTGAACACCGGGGAGCTGTTTTTT.

This clonotype was picked up a small number of times. The chain combines TRBV20-1 with TRBJ2-1; TRBD2 matches 12 bases. There are 14 residues in the CDR3. Germline V gene data show CDR1 as DFQATT and CDR2 as SNEGSKA (reference sequence). V lost 6 bases, J lost 10 bases, and 10 bases stayed unmatched. The chain's CDR3 is CSAPSSGGAHEQFF. Written as DNA, the CDR3 is TGCAGTGCACCTTCTAGCGGGGGGGCCCACGAGCAGTTCTTC.

This clonotype was recorded a few times. This chain uses TRBV6-5 with TRBJ2-2; 8 nucleotides align to TRBD1. Unmatched junction bases numbered 5, after V lost 4 bases and J lost 7 bases. The V gene's germline CDR1 is MNHEY and CDR2 SVGAGI. The CDR3 runs 14 residues. The CDR3 bases are TGTGCCAGCAGTTCCCAGGGGGCCGTCGGGGAGCTGTTTTTT. Translated: CASSSQGAVGELFF.

The chain has TRBV4-1 and TRBJ1-3; D is unresolved. The CDR3 covers 16 residues. V lost 2 bases, J lost 3 bases, and 14 bases lay in between. From germline, CDR1 is MGHRA and CDR2 YSYEKL. The CDR3 DNA is TGCGCCAGCAGCCAACTCTTTGGGAAAATTGGAAACACCATATATTTT. This sequence encodes CASSQLFGKIGNTIYF.

A few counts support this clonotype. The V call is TRBV29-1, the J call TRBJ2-5; 7 positions agree with TRBD2. Germline V gene data show CDR1 as SQVTM and CDR2 as ANQGSEA. J lost 4 bases, V lost 3 bases, and 8 bases had no gene match. The CDR3 runs 14 residues. This chain's CDR3 is CSVEVQGGAETQYF. The CDR3 DNA is TGCAGCGTTGAGGTCCAGGGAGGGGCAGAGACCCAGTACTTC. The whole variable domain, filled in from reference TRBV29-1 and TRBJ2-5, reads SAVISQKPSRDICQRGTSLTIQCQVDSQVTMMFWYRQQPGQSLTLIATANQGSEATYESGFVIDKFPISRPNLTFSTLTVSNMSPEDSSIYLCSVEVQGGAETQYFGPGTRLLVL.

The V and J genes are TRBV29-1 and TRBJ1-2, with D uncertain. Germline CDR1 SQVTM, CDR2 ANQGSEA. This CDR3 is 11 amino acids long. The V end was cut by 0 bases, the J end by 7 bases, with 6 bases between. The CDR3 DNA reads as TGCAGCGTTGAAGACACATCTGGCTACACCTTC. It translates to CSVEDTSGYTF. Supplemented by reference TRBV29-1 and TRBJ1-2, the full variable domain reads SAVISQKPSRDICQRGTSLTIQCQVDSQVTMMFWYRQQPGQSLTLIATANQGSEATYESGFVIDKFPISRPNLTFSTLTVSNMSPEDSSIYLCSVEDTSGYTFGSGTRLTVV.

The rearrangement joins TRBV5-6 to TRBJ2-3, with D perhaps TRBD1 or TRBD2 (6 bases each). Germline CDR1 SGHDT, CDR2 YYEEEE. This CDR3 comprises 14 residues. Trimming cost V 3 bases and J 2 bases, with 10 bases left between them. DNA of the CDR3: TGTGCCAGCAGCTCCCGGGGGCTCACAGATACGCAGTATTTT. This gives the protein CASSSRGLTDTQYF.

The chain combines TRBV21-1 with TRBJ2-5. TRBV21-1 corresponds to a pseudogene. This CDR3 is built from 11 residues. The CDR3 nucleotides read TGTGCCAGCAGCACTCGAGAGACCCAGTACTTC. It is translated as CASSTRETQYF.

The chain couples TRBV20-1 to TRBJ2-7, with 7 bases matching TRBD1. The CDR3 spans 12 residues. The V gene's germline CDR1 is DFQATT and CDR2 SNEGSKA (reference sequence). V gave up 3 bases and J gave up 5 bases; unmatched junction bases: 4. DNA for the CDR3: TGCAGTGCTAGCCCGACAGGGAACGAGCAGTACTTC. As protein: CSASPTGNEQYF.